A single sample is the source of the 15 T cell receptor beta chains below, sequenced in a study of cytomegalovirus exposure and HLA in healthy donors (dated by TCRdb to about 2017). Preparation of the library involved the immunoSEQ multiplex PCR assay. The multiplex PCR relied on a mix of 60 forward primers for TCR Vbeta segments and 13 reverse primers for TCR Jbeta segments. TCRdb limited this immuneACCESS table to in-frame rearrangements with V and J called. A share of clones is missing; checked studies link under half to unresolved V genes, and the rest is unexplained. The sample table contains more than 90,000 clones; only one count was recorded for approximately 70% of them. Of the sample, roughly 2.6% falls within the top ten clones. Sequencing was performed on PBMCs. The receptors originated from a man aged 50 to 60 in good health and CMV-seronegative.

This clone was seen a few times. The chain has TRBV5-1 and TRBJ2-3, with D uncertain. Trimming cost V 2 bases and J 1 base, with 11 bases left between them. CDR1 is SGHRS and CDR2 is YFSETQ in the germline V gene. This CDR3 region has 15 residues. CDR3 sequence (DNA): TGCGCCAGCAGCTTAACCCACCCGGGCACAGATACGCAGTATTTT. Protein: CASSLTHPGTDTQYF. Using reference TRBV5-1 and TRBJ2-3 for the parts outside the CDR3, the full variable domain is KAGVTQTPRYLIKTRGQQVTLSCSPISGHRSVSWYQQTPGQGLQFLFEYFSETQRNKGNFPGRFSGRQFSNSRSEMNVSTLELGDSALYLCASSLTHPGTDTQYFGPGTRLTVL.

This clone was seen a handful of times. The CDR3 DNA reads TGTGCCAGTAGTGGCGCGGGGGGGGCGCGAAGAGGAGGCTCCTACAATGAGCAGTTCTTC. It specifies CASSGAGGARRGGSYNEQFF. This chain links TRBV19 with TRBJ2-1, with 9 bases lining up with TRBD2. This CDR3 has 20 residues. V dropped 5 bases and J dropped 0; count of bases not matched to a gene: 17. Germline V gene sequence: CDR1 LNHDA, CDR2 SQIVND (reference sequence).

This clone has only a few counts. The chain has TRBV11-3 and TRBJ1-4; the D is unclear. Trimming took off 3 bases at V and 0 bases at J, with 5 bases between the two ends. Germline loops: CDR1 SGHNT, CDR2 YENEEA. This CDR3 has 14 residues. The CDR3 is CASSFTATNEKLFF. The CDR3 DNA is TGTGCCAGCAGCTTCACAGCAACTAATGAAAAACTGTTTTTT.

The V gene is TRBV4-1, the J gene TRBJ1-4; D is unclear. V lost 5 bases to trimming and J lost 8 bases, with 18 bases between them. The germline gives CDR1 MGHRA, CDR2 YSYEKL. The CDR3 is 15 residues long. CDR3 region: CASSYRATLREKLFF. CDR3 coding DNA: TGCGCCAGCAGCTACCGCGCCACTCTGAGGGAAAAACTGTTTTTT.

The chain has TRBV4-1 and TRBJ1-6; D not resolved. The V and J ends lost 2 bases and 10 bases respectively, with 15 bases between them. CDR1 is MGHRA, CDR2 YSYEKL, per germline. The CDR3 is 15 amino acids. The CDR3 DNA sequence: TGCGCCAGCAGCCAACAAGTGTCGCCTGAGTCACCCCTCCACTTT. It codes for CASSQQVSPESPLHF.

The gene calls are TRBV7-6 and TRBJ2-3; D remains ambiguous. Germline CDR1 is SGHVS and CDR2 is FNYEAQ. CDR3 length equals 12 residues. The V and J ends lost 4 bases and 2 bases respectively, with 4 bases between them. CDR3 in amino acids: CASSSSTDTQYF. The CDR3 DNA reads TGTGCCAGCAGCTCATCCACAGATACGCAGTATTTT.

The chain couples TRBV2 to TRBJ1-3; the D is unclear. In germline, CDR1 is SNHLY, CDR2 FYNNEI. The CDR3 runs to 15 residues. Trimming removed 8 bases from V and 0 bases from J, with 14 bases in between. The CDR3 spells CASSVAGNSGNTIYF. CDR3 nucleotides: TGTGCCAGCTCCGTCGCAGGAAACTCTGGAAACACCATATATTTT.

The V and J genes are TRBV12-2 and TRBJ1-6. TRBV12-2 is recorded as a pseudogene. CDR3 size: 14 residues. The CDR3 loop is CASRLGASCSPLHF. The CDR3 nucleotides are TGTGCAAGTCGCTTAGGCGCATCCTGTTCACCCCTCCACTTT.

The chain joins TRBV11-2 to TRBJ1-5; D remains unclear. Trimming took off 3 bases at V and 4 bases at J, with 7 bases between the two ends. The CDR3 is made up of 13 amino acids. The germline CDR1 and CDR2 sequences are SGHAT and FQNNGV. The CDR3 bases are TGTGCCAGCAGCTTCGTCTCGAATCAGCCCCAGCATTTT. This codes for CASSFVSNQPQHF.

The V gene is TRBV29-1, the J gene TRBJ2-1; D is possibly TRBD1 (6 bases). The length of the CDR3 is 13 residues. Germline V gene data show CDR1 as SQVTM and CDR2 as ANQGSEA. Trimming shortened V by 4 bases and J by 4 bases, and 11 bases separated the two germline ends. The CDR3 loop is CSVGRDTYNEQFF. In DNA, the CDR3 is TGCAGCGTTGGCCGGGACACTTACAATGAGCAGTTCTTC.

A few counts support this clone. The chain uses TRBV6-1 and TRBJ1-3, with 10 bases aligning to TRBD1. CDR1 is MNHNS, CDR2 SASEGT, per germline. Germline trimming cut 10 bases from V and 7 bases from J; bases unmatched to any gene: 10. The length of the CDR3 is 14 residues. The CDR3: CATTKGQGRNTIYF. In DNA, the CDR3 is TGTGCCACCACGAAGGGACAGGGGAGGAACACCATATATTTT.

The CDR3 DNA reads as TGTGCCTGGGACAGGGGTTTGAACACTGAAGCTTTCTTT. Translation: CAWDRGLNTEAFF. The rearrangement joins TRBV30 to TRBJ1-1; 8 bases match TRBD1. CDR1 GTSNPN and CDR2 SVGIG come from the germline V gene (reference sequence). This CDR3 region has 13 residues. Trimming took 5 bases from V and 0 from J; bases not matched to a gene: 2.

This clone was found a few times. The CDR3 sequence is CASSLRIRTGGAGYGYTF. The DNA for the CDR3 is TGTGCCAGCAGCTTACGCATCCGGACAGGGGGCGCGGGATATGGCTACACCTTC. The chain has TRBV7-2 and TRBJ1-2; TRBD1 agrees at 11 bases. V lost 2 bases, J lost 5 bases, and 13 bases stayed unmatched. CDR3 length: 18 amino acids. Germline assignment: CDR1 SGHTA and CDR2 FQGNSA.

This clone occurred a few times. The chain links TRBV5-1 to TRBJ2-3; TRBD2 is a possible D gene (7 bases). V was cut by 4 bases and J by 1 base, with 13 bases left in between. Germline assignment: CDR1 SGHRS and CDR2 YFSETQ. The CDR3 extends over 15 amino acids. This chain's CDR3 is CASSTQGGGTDTQYF. CDR3 bases: TGCGCCAGCAGCACACAGGGAGGGGGCACAGATACGCAGTATTTT.

A few counts support this clone. This sequence joins TRBV6-1 and TRBJ1-4; D ambiguous. V lost 5 bases and J 8 bases, leaving 15 bases between the germline ends. Germline CDR1 MNHNS, CDR2 SASEGT. CDR3 length: 14 residues. The CDR3, as DNA: TGTGCCAGCAGTCAGTTCGCACTAGGAGAAAAACTGTTTTTT. Protein: CASSQFALGEKLFF.